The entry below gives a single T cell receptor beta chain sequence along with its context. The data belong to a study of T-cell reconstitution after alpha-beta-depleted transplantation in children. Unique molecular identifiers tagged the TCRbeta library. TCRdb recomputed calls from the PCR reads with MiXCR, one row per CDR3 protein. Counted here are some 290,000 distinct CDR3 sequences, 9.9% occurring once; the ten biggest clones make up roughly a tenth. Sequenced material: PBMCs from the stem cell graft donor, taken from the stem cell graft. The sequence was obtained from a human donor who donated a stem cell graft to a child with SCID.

The CDR3 region is CASSLPTRYNSPLHF. The CDR3 DNA follows: TGTGCCAGCTCACTACCGACTAGATATAATTCACCCCTCCACTTT. The V and J genes are TRBV18 and TRBJ1-6, with unresolved D. CDR1 is KGHSH, CDR2 LQKENI, per germline. CDR3 length: 15 amino acids. Trimming removed 4 bases at V and 4 bases at J, with 11 bases between.